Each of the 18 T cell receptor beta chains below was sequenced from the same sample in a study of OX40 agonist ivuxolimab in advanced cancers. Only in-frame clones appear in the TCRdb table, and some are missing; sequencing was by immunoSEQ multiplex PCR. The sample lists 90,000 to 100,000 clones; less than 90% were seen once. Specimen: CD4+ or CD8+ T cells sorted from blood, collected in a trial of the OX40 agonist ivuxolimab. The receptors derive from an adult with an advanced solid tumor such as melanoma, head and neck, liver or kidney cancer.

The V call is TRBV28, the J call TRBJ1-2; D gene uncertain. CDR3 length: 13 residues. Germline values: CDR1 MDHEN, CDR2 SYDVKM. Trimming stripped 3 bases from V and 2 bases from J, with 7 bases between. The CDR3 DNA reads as TGTGCCAGCAGTTTTGCAGTAAACTATGGCTACACCTTC. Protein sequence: CASSFAVNYGYTF.

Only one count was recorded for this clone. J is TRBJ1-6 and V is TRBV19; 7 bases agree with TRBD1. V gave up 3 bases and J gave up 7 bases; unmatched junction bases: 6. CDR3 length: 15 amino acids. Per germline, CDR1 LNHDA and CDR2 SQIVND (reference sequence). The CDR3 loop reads CASSIAGQPNSPLHF. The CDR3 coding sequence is TGTGCCAGTAGTATTGCGGGACAGCCAAATTCACCCCTCCACTTT.

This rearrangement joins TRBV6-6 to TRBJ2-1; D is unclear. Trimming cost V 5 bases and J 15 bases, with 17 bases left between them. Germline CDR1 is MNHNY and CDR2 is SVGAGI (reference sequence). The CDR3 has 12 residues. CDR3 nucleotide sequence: TGTGCCAGCAGTAGCGAGCTGTCCCGTAGGTTCTTC. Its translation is CASSSELSRRFF.

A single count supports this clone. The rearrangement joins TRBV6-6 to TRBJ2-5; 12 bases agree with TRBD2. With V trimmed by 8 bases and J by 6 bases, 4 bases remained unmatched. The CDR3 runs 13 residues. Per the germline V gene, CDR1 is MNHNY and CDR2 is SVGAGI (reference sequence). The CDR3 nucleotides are TGTGCCAGCCGACTAGCGGGAGAAAAGACCCAGTACTTC. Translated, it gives CASRLAGEKTQYF.

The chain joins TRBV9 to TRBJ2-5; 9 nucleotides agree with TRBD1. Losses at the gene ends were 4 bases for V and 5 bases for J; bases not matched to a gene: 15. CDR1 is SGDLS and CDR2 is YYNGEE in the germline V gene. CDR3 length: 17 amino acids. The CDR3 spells CASSPRRGQGPQETQYF. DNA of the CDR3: TGTGCCAGCAGCCCGAGAAGGGGACAGGGTCCGCAGGAGACCCAGTACTTC.

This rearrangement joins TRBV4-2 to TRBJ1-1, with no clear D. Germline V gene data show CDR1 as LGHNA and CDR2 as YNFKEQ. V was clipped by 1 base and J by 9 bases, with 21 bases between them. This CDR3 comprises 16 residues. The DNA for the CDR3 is TGTGCCAGCAGCCAAGGAGTCGACTTACAACATTATAAAGCTTTCTTT. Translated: CASSQGVDLQHYKAFF.

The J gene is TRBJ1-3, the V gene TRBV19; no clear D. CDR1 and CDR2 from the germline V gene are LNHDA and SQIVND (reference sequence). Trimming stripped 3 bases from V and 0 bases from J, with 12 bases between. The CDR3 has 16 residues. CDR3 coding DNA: TGTGCCAGTAGTATGAGAGGACGGCTCTCTGGAAACACCATATATTTT. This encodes CASSMRGRLSGNTIYF. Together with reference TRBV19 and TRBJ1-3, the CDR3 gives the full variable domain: DGGITQSPKYLFRKEGQNVTLSCEQNLNHDAMYWYRQDPGQGLRLIYYSQIVNDFQKGDIAEGYSVSREKKESFPLTVTSAQKNPTAFYLCASSMRGRLSGNTIYFGEGSWLTVV.

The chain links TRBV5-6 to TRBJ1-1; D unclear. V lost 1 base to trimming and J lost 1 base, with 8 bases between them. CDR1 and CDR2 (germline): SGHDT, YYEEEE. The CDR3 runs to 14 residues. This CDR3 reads CASSLPKQNTEAFF. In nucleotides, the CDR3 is TGTGCCAGCAGCTTGCCCAAGCAGAACACTGAAGCTTTCTTT.

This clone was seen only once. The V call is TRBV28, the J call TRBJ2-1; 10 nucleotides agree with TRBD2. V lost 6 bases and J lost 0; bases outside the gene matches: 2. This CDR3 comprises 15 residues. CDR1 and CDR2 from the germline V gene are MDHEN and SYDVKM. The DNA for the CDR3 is TGTGCCAGCAGCTTAGCGGGAGGCTCCTACAATGAGCAGTTCTTC. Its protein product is CASSLAGGSYNEQFF.

CDR3: CASSGDAGPNTQYF. The DNA for the CDR3 is TGTGCCAGTAGCGGGGACGCGGGCCCAAATACGCAGTATTTT. V usage is TRBV19 and J usage is TRBJ2-3; D tentatively fits TRBD1 or TRBD2 (5 bases each). Germline V lookup: CDR1 LNHDA, CDR2 SQIVND (reference sequence). The ends were cut back, 6 bases at V and 7 bases at J, with 17 bases in the middle. The CDR3 runs 14 residues.

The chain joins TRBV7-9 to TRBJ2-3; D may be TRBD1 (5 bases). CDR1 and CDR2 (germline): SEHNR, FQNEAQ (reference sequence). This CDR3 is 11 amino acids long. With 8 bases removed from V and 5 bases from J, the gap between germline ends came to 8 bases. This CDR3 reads CASYQGDTQYF. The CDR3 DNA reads TGTGCCAGCTATCAGGGAGATACGCAGTATTTT.

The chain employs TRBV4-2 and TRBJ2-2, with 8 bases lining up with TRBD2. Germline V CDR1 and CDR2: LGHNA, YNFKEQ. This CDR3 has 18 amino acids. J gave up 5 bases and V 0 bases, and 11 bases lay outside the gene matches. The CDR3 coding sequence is TGTGCCAGCAGCCAAGATCGTGGTAGAGCGGGAGCTACCGGGGAGCTGTTTTTT. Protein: CASSQDRGRAGATGELFF.

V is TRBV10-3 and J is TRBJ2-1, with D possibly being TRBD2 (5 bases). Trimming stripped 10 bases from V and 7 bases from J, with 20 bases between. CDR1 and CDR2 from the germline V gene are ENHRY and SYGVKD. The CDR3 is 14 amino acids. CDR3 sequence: CATERGVVENEQFF. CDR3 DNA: TGTGCCACGGAACGGGGAGTAGTAGAGAATGAGCAGTTCTTC.

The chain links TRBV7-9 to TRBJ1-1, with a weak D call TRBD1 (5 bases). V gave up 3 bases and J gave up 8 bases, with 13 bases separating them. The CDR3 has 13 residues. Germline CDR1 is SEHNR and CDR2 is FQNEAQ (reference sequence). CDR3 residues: CASSLFTGDEAFF. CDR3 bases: TGTGCCAGCAGCTTGTTCACCGGGGACGAAGCTTTCTTT.

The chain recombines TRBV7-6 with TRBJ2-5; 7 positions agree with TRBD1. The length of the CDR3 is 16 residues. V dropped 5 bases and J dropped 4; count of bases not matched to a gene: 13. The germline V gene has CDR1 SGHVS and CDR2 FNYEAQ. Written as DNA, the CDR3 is TGTGCCAGCAGCCTACCGAACAGGGGCCTGGGAGAGACCCAGTACTTC. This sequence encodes CASSLPNRGLGETQYF.

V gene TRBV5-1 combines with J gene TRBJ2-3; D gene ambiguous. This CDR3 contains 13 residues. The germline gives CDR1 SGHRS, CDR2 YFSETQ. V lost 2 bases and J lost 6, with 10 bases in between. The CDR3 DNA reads TGCGCCAGCAGCTTAGACGTAGGGGATACGCAGTATTTT. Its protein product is CASSLDVGDTQYF.

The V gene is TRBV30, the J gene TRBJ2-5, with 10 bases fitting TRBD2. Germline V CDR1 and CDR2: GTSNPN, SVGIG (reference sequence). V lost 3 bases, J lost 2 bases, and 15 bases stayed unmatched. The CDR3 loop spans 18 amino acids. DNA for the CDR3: TGTGCCTGGAGCCGAGCAAAGGCTAGCGGGAGCTATCAAGAGACCCAGTACTTC. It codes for CAWSRAKASGSYQETQYF. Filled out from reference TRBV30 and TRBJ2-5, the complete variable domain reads SQTIHQWPATLVQPVGSPLSLECTVEGTSNPNLYWYRQAAGRGLQLLFYSVGIGQISSEVPQNLSASRPQDRQFILSSKKLLLSDSGFYLCAWSRAKASGSYQETQYFGPGTRLLVL.

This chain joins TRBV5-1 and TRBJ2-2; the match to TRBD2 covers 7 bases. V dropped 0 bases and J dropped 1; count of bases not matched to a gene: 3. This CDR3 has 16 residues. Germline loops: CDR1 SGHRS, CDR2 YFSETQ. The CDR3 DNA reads TGCGCCAGCAGCTTGGAAGCTAGCGGGAACACCGGGGAGCTGTTTTTT. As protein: CASSLEASGNTGELFF.